These 22 T cell receptor beta chains came from one sample sequenced in a study of T cell responses to AZD1222 COVID-19 vaccine. Measured with immunoSEQ multiplex PCR; TCRdb has only the in-frame clones, and not every one. The data hold nearly 35,000 clones, with around 78% observed a single time. Material: peripheral blood, obtained 28 days after the second AZD1222 dose. These receptors were taken from an adult who received the AZD1222 COVID-19 vaccine.

The table lists this clone with a few counts. The chain recombines TRBV24-1 with TRBJ2-5; D gene unclear. V was trimmed by 5 bases and J by 4 bases, leaving 10 bases between them. The CDR3 is 13 residues long. Germline V gene lookup returns CDR1 KGHDR and CDR2 SFDVKD. CDR3 residues: CATSGATIETQYF. The CDR3 DNA is TGTGCCACCAGTGGGGCCACGATAGAGACCCAGTACTTC.

Written as DNA, the CDR3 is TGTGCCAGCAGTGAAGTTTGGGGACTAGAGTCCTATGAGCAGTTCTTC. It codes for CASSEVWGLESYEQFF. V and J are TRBV2 and TRBJ2-1; 8 bases fit TRBD2. The length of the CDR3 is 16 residues. V was clipped by 1 base and J by 8 bases; unmatched bases: 10. Germline lookup yields CDR1 SNHLY and CDR2 FYNNEI. The full variable domain, completed using reference TRBV2 and TRBJ2-1, is EPEVTQTPSHQVTQMGQEVILRCVPISNHLYFYWYRQILGQKVEFLVSFYNNEISEKSEIFDDQFSVERPDGSNFTLKIRSTKLEDSAMYFCASSEVWGLESYEQFFGPGTRLTVL.

This clone is termed medium-sized. The genes are TRBV19 and TRBJ1-5; no firm D call. V shed 1 base and J shed 2 bases, with 12 bases lying between them. Looked up from germline, CDR1 is LNHDA and CDR2 is SQIVND (reference sequence). The CDR3 spans 16 residues. The CDR3 loop is CASSIATGVGNQPQHF. In nucleotides, the CDR3 is TGTGCCAGTAGTATAGCAACTGGGGTGGGCAATCAGCCCCAGCATTTT.

This clone was seen a few times. Additional DNA sequences in this sample encode the identical CDR3. The gene calls are TRBV7-9 and TRBJ2-3; 9 bases align to TRBD2. The junction had 3 bases not matched to a gene; V was cut back by 3 bases and J by 5 bases. Germline V gene lookup returns CDR1 SEHNR and CDR2 FQNEAQ (reference sequence). This CDR3 is built from 14 residues. CDR3 in amino acids: CASSLGLAIDTQYF. The CDR3 region has the DNA TGTGCCAGCAGCTTGGGACTAGCCATAGATACGCAGTATTTT.

In this sample, this clone turned up once. The J gene is TRBJ1-1, the V gene TRBV3-1 (or the pseudogene TRBV3-2); the D gene is possibly TRBD1 (5 bases). CDR3 length equals 13 residues. Germline assignment: CDR1 LGHDT and CDR2 YNNKEL (reference sequence). Trimming shortened V by 1 base and J by 6 bases, and 9 bases separated the two germline ends. CDR3: CASSQVRRAEAFF. CDR3 bases: TGTGCCAGCAGCCAAGTACGCAGGGCTGAAGCTTTCTTT.

The V and J genes are TRBV11-2 and TRBJ2-7; TRBD2 is a possible D gene (7 bases). Germline V gives CDR1 SGHAT, CDR2 FQNNGV. V lost 4 bases, J lost 0 bases, and 25 bases lay in between. The CDR3 is 19 residues long. For the CDR3, the DNA is TGTGCCAGCAGCTACCCCGGGGGGACAAGTGGATTTAGCTCCTACGAGCAGTACTTC. It translates to CASSYPGGTSGFSSYEQYF.

V is TRBV11-2 and J is TRBJ1-1; 8 nucleotides line up with TRBD1. Germline CDR1 is SGHAT and CDR2 is FQNNGV. With V trimmed by 5 bases and J by 5 bases, 7 bases remained unmatched. This CDR3 region has 14 residues. The CDR3 reads CASSRRDRKTEAFF. In DNA form, the CDR3 reads TGTGCCAGCAGCCGACGGGACAGGAAGACTGAAGCTTTCTTT.

This chain links TRBV7-9 with TRBJ2-1; TRBD2 matches 7 bases. There are 12 residues in the CDR3. CDR1 and CDR2 (germline): SEHNR, FQNEAQ (reference sequence). Trimming at V came to 2 bases and at J to 9 bases, leaving 1 base not matched to a gene. The CDR3 region has the DNA TGTGCCAGCAGCTTATGGGAGGGTGAGCAGTTCTTC. Its protein is CASSLWEGEQFF.

This chain connects TRBV11-3 to TRBJ1-1; TRBD1 matches at 7 bases. There are 15 residues in the CDR3. Per the germline V gene, CDR1 is SGHNT and CDR2 is YENEEA. V gave up 5 bases and J gave up 8 bases; unmatched junction bases: 14. The CDR3 is CASSGLRQGRMEAFF. CDR3 bases: TGTGCCAGCAGCGGACTTCGACAGGGTCGGATGGAAGCTTTCTTT.

This clone was counted once. This chain uses TRBV9 with TRBJ2-2, with TRBD2 matching over 7 bases. Looked up from germline, CDR1 is SGDLS and CDR2 is YYNGEE. J gave up 5 bases and V 0 bases, and 4 bases lay outside the gene matches. CDR3 length equals 15 residues. In nucleotides, the CDR3 is TGTGCCAGCAGCGTAGTGGACGGGAGGACCGGGGAGCTGTTTTTT. This translates into CASSVVDGRTGELFF.

This chain uses TRBV10-3 with TRBJ1-5, with 7 bases fitting TRBD1. Trimming took 5 bases from V and 6 from J; bases not matched to a gene: 4. From germline, CDR1 is ENHRY and CDR2 SYGVKD. The CDR3 extends over 13 amino acids. CDR3 in DNA: TGTGCCATCAGTCGAGGGGACAGTCAGCCCCAGCATTTT. Encoded protein: CAISRGDSQPQHF.

The rearrangement joins TRBV5-1 to TRBJ1-2, with 12 bases matching TRBD1. CDR1 SGHRS and CDR2 YFSETQ come from the germline V gene. This CDR3 region has 16 residues. V was pared by 4 bases and J by 4 bases, with 8 bases of the junction left unmatched. In nucleotides, the CDR3 is TGCGCCAGCAGCGAGGGGACAGGGGGCTTTGGCTATGGCTACACCTTC. Amino acids: CASSEGTGGFGYGYTF.

The rearrangement links TRBV19 to TRBJ2-7; tentative D call: TRBD2 (5 bases). V lost 5 bases to trimming and J lost 3 bases, with 17 bases between them. This CDR3 contains 15 residues. The germline V gene has CDR1 LNHDA and CDR2 SQIVND (reference sequence). In nucleotides, the CDR3 is TGTGCCAGTAGTCGGTGGACTGGGAGCGTCTACGAGCAGTACGTC. The encoded protein is CASSRWTGSVYEQYV.

The V gene is TRBV27, the J gene TRBJ2-1; the match to TRBD2 covers 9 bases. This CDR3 spans 16 amino acids. The junction had 7 bases not matched to a gene; V was cut back by 4 bases and J by 3 bases. The germline gives CDR1 MNHEY, CDR2 SMNVEV (reference sequence). The DNA of the CDR3 is TGTGCCAGCAGTTACCTGAGCGGGGGGATCTACAATGAGCAGTTCTTC. It is translated as CASSYLSGGIYNEQFF.

Only a few counts were recorded for this clone. This chain connects TRBV6-5 to TRBJ1-2; 12 bases line up with TRBD1. The J segment lost 7 bases and the V segment lost 7 bases, leaving 10 bases of the junction unmatched. The CDR3 spans 15 residues. Germline V lookup: CDR1 MNHEY, CDR2 SVGAGI. Here the CDR3 reads CASTTPGQGASGYTF. The CDR3 nucleotides read TGTGCCAGCACCACACCGGGACAGGGGGCGAGTGGCTACACCTTC.

The chain has TRBV28 and TRBJ1-2; D gene uncertain. Germline V CDR1 and CDR2: MDHEN, SYDVKM. V was clipped by 8 bases and J by 10 bases, with 14 bases between them. The CDR3 length is 11 residues. The CDR3 region has the DNA TGTGCCAGCTCACACACAAGGATCTACACCTTC. It yields the protein CASSHTRIYTF.

The V gene is TRBV3-1 (or the pseudogene TRBV3-2), the J gene TRBJ2-7; D gene unclear. V was trimmed by 1 base and J by 7 bases, leaving 20 bases between them. Germline CDR1 LGHDT, CDR2 YNNKEL (reference sequence). This CDR3 is built from 16 residues. CDR3 in amino acids: CASSQVSRFRFWEQYV. DNA for the CDR3: TGTGCCAGCAGCCAAGTGAGTAGGTTCAGGTTTTGGGAGCAGTACGTC.

The chain carries TRBV6-5 and TRBJ2-7; TRBD1 matches 9 bases. V lost 5 bases and J lost 9; bases outside the gene matches: 5. The CDR3 sequence is 12 residues long. The germline CDR1 and CDR2 sequences are MNHEY and SVGAGI. CDR3: CASSRDREAQYF. The CDR3 coding sequence is TGTGCCAGCAGTAGGGACAGGGAGGCGCAGTACTTC.

This sequence joins TRBV6-5 and TRBJ2-1, with 8 bases matching TRBD1. The V and J ends lost 2 bases and 2 bases, in that order; junction bases with no gene match: 2. CDR1 is MNHEY and CDR2 is SVGAGI in the germline V gene. The CDR3 has 15 amino acids. CDR3 protein: CASSYNRGTYNEQFF. CDR3 bases: TGTGCCAGCAGTTACAACAGGGGGACCTACAATGAGCAGTTCTTC.

The rearrangement links TRBV6-5 to TRBJ1-1, with D possibly TRBD1 on 6 matching bases. Germline V gene sequence: CDR1 MNHEY, CDR2 SVGAGI. The CDR3 has 16 residues. The V and J ends lost 2 bases and 5 bases respectively, with 18 bases between them. The CDR3, as DNA: TGTGCCAGCAGTTACAGCCCCTCGGGAGGGGGGACTGAAGCTTTCTTT. This codes for CASSYSPSGGGTEAFF.

This chain joins TRBV19 and TRBJ1-2, with TRBD1 matching over 7 bases. From germline, CDR1 is LNHDA and CDR2 SQIVND (reference sequence). This CDR3 comprises 15 residues. V gave up 4 bases and J gave up 1 base; unmatched junction bases: 6. CDR3 in DNA: TGTGCCAGTAGTAGAGACAGGGACCGTAACTATGGCTACACCTTC. The encoded protein is CASSRDRDRNYGYTF.

The CDR3 loop is CASSRTGNYGYTF. The CDR3 bases are TGTGCCAGCAGCAGGACAGGGAACTATGGCTACACCTTC. The gene calls are TRBV5-5 and TRBJ1-2; 8 bases match TRBD1. The V gene end was trimmed by 4 bases and the J gene end by 2 bases; junction bases not matched to a gene: 1. Germline assignment: CDR1 SGHKS and CDR2 YYEKEE (reference sequence). The CDR3 sequence is 13 residues long.